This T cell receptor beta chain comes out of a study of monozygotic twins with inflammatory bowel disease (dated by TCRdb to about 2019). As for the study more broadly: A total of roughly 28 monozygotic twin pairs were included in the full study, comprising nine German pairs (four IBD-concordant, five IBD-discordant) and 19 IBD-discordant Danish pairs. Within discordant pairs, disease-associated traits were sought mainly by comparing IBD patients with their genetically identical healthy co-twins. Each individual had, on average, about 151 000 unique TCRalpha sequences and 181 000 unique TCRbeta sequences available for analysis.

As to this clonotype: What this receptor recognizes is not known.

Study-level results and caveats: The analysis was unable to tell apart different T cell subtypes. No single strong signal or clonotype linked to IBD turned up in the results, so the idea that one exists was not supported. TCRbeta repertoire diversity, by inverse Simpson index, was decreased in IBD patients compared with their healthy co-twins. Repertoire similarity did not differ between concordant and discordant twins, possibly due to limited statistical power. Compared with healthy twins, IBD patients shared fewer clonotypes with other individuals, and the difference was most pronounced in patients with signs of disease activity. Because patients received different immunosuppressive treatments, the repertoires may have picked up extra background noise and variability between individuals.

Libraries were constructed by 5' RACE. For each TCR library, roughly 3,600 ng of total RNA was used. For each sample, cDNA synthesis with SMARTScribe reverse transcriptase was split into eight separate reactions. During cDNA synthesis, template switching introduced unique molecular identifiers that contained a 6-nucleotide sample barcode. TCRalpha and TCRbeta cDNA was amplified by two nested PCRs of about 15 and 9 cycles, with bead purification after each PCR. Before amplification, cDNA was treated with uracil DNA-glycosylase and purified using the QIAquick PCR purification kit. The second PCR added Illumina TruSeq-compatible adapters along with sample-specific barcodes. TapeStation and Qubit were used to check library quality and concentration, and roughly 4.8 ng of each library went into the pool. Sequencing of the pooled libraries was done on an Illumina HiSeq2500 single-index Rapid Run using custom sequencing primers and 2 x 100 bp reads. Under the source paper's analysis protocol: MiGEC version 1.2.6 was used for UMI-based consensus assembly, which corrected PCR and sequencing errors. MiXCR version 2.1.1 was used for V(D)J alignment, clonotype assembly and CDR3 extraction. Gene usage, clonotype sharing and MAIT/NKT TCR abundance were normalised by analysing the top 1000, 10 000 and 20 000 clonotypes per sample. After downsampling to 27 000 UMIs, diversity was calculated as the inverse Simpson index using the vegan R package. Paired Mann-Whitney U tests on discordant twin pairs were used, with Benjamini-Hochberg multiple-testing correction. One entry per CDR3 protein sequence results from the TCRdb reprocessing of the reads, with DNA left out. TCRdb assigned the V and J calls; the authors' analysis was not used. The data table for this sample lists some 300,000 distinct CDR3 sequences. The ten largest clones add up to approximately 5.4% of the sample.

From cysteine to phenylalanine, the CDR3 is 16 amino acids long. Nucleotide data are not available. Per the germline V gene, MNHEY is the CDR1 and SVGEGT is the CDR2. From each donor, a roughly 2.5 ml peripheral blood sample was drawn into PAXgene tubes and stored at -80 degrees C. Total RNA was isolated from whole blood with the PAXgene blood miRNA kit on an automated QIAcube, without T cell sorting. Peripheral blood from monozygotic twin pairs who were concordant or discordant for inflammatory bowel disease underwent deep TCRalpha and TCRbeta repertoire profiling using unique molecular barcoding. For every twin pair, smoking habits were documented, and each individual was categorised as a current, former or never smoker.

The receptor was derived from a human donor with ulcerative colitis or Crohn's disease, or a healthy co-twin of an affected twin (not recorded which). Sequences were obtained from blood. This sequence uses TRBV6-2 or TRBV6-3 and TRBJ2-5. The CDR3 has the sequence CASSYGSGVGEETQYF.